This entry concerns a single T cell receptor (beta chain). Its target is unknown. Among the 120 subjects of the validation cohort, separate from the approximately 700-subject first cohort, were the donors. TCRdb's copy holds only in-frame clones and misses some; the assay was immunoSEQ multiplex PCR. Of 100,000 to 150,000 clones in the sample, approximately 94% were seen once. The record originates from a study of cytomegalovirus exposure and HLA in healthy donors. Study-wide results and caveats: Specificity for CMV antigens was confirmed in vitro for a few of the CMV-associated chains. Most TCR sequences were rare, but some public TCRs occurred in many donors.

Germline V gene sequence: CDR1 MNHEY, CDR2 SMNVEV (reference sequence). The CDR3 spans 16 residues. V lost 0 bases, J lost 2 bases, and 13 bases lay in between. The sequenced sample consisted of PBMCs. The sequence derives from a woman younger than 35 in good health and CMV-seronegative. The chain combines TRBV27 with TRBJ1-1; D gene ambiguous. DNA for the CDR3: TGTGCCAGCAGTTTATCGGTAGCTAGCTTTAACACTGAAGCTTTCTTT. Translation gives CASSLSVASFNTEAFF.